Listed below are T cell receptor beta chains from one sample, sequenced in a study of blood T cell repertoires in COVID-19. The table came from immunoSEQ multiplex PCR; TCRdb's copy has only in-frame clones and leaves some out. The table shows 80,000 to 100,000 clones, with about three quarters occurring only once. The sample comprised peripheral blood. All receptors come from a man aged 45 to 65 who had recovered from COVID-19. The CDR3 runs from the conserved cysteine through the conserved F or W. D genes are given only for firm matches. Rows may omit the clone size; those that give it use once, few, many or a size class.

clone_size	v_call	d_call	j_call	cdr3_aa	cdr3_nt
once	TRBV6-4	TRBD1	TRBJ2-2	CATGTGDTGELFF	TGTGCCACCGGGACAGGGGACACCGGGGAGCTGTTTTTT
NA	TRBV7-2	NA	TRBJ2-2	CASSSWTAAGELFF	TGTGCCAGCAGCTCTTGGACAGCAGCCGGGGAGCTGTTTTTT
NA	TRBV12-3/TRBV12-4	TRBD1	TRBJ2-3	CASGTGGTDTQYF	TGTGCTTCGGGGACAGGGGGGACAGATACGCAGTATTTT
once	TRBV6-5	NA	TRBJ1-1	CASSPNGGYEAFF	TGTGCCAGCAGTCCCAATGGAGGGTATGAAGCTTTCTTT
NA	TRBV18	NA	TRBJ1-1	CASSPTLQGSGTEAFF	TGTGCCAGCTCACCTACCCTACAGGGATCGGGGACTGAAGCTTTCTTT
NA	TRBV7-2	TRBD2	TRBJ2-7	CASSLQAGLAGGPKEQYF	TGTGCCAGCAGCTTACAGGCGGGACTAGCGGGAGGGCCGAAAGAGCAGTACTTC
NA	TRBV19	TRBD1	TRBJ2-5	CASSPWDRQETQYF	TGTGCCAGTAGTCCTTGGGACAGACAAGAGACCCAGTACTTC
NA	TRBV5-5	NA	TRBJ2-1	CASSSGRNEQFF	TGTGCCAGCAGCTCAGGTCGCAATGAGCAGTTCTTC
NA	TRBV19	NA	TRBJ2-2	CASSIGGANGELFF	TGTGCCAGTAGTATTGGGGGCGCGAACGGGGAGCTGTTTTTT
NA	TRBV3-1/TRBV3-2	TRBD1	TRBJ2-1	CASSLLLPGQRTSYNEQFF	TGTGCCAGCAGCCTACTCTTACCGGGACAGCGGACCTCCTACAATGAGCAGTTCTTC
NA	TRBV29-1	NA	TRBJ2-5	CSVDAGRETQYF	TGCAGCGTTGATGCAGGGCGAGAGACCCAGTACTTC
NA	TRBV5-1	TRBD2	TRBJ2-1	CASSLLAGAVNEQFF	TGCGCCAGCAGCCTGCTAGCGGGTGCGGTCAATGAGCAGTTCTTC
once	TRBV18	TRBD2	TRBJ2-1	CASSPPGRDEQFF	TGTGCCAGCTCACCGCCCGGGAGGGATGAGCAGTTCTTC
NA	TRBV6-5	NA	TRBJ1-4	CASSHVAAGEKLFF	TGTGCCAGCAGTCACGTGGCGGCAGGGGAAAAACTGTTTTTT
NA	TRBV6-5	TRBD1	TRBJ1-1	CASSYWTGGDTEAFF	TGTGCCAGCAGTTACTGGACAGGGGGGGACACTGAAGCTTTCTTT
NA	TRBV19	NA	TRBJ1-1	CASSIGQGRWNTEAFF	TGTGCCAGTAGTATAGGTCAGGGGCGGTGGAACACTGAAGCTTTCTTT
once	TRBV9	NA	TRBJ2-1	CASSPRTSGNSYNEQFF	TGTGCCAGCAGCCCCCGGACTTCCGGGAACTCCTACAATGAGCAGTTCTTC
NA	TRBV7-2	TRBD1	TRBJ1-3	CASSPGTGGNSGNTIYF	TGTGCCAGCAGCCCAGGGACAGGGGGCAACTCTGGAAACACCATATATTTT
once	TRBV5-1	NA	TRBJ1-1	CASWGQDGTEAFF	TGCGCCAGTTGGGGGCAGGATGGCACTGAAGCTTTCTTT
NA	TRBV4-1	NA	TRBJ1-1	CASSLRAGWDEAFF	TGCGCCAGCAGCCTAAGGGCAGGGTGGGATGAAGCTTTCTTT
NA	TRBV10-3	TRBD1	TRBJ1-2	CAISESRSGTGYGYTF	TGTGCCATCAGTGAGTCGAGATCCGGGACAGGCTATGGCTACACCTTC
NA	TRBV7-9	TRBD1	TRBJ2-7	CASSRDTPGTGYEQYF	TGTGCCAGCAGCCGAGATACGCCCGGGACAGGCTACGAGCAGTACTTC
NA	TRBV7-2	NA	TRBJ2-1	CASSLRSGANNEQFF	TGTGCCAGCAGCTTAAGGTCGGGAGCGAACAATGAGCAGTTCTTC
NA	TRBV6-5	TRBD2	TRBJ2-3	CASSSPTSGNTDTQYF	TGTGCCAGCAGTTCTCCGACTAGCGGGAACACAGATACGCAGTATTTT
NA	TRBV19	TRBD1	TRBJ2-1	CASTPSPGQGNNEQFF	TGTGCCAGTACCCCATCCCCGGGACAGGGGAACAATGAGCAGTTCTTC